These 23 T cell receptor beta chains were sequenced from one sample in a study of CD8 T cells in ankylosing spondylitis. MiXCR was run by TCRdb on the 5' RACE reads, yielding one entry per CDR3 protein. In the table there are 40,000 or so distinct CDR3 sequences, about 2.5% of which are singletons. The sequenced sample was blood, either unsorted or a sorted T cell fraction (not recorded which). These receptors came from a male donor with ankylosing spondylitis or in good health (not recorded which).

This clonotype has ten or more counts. CDR3 DNA: TGCGCTCAAGTGGGACGGGGTGCGCACAATGAGCAGTTCTTC. As protein: CAQVGRGAHNEQFF. The rearrangement joins TRBV5-1 to TRBJ2-1; either TRBD1 or TRBD2 may supply D (5 bases each). CDR3 length: 14 amino acids. Germline CDR1 is SGHRS and CDR2 is YFSETQ. Variable domain in full (rest from reference TRBV5-1 and TRBJ2-1): KAGVTQTPRYLIKTRGQQVTLSCSPISGHRSVSWYQQTPGQGLQFLFEYFSETQRNKGNFPGRFSGRQFSNSRSEMNVSTLELGDSALYLCAQVGRGAHNEQFFGPGTRLTVL.

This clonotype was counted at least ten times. The CDR3 DNA reads as TGTGCCAGCAGCGCAGGGACTAGCGGGTACAATGAGCAGTTCTTC. As protein: CASSAGTSGYNEQFF. The chain links TRBV9 to TRBJ2-1, with 12 nucleotides matching TRBD2. V shed 3 bases and J 4 bases; nucleotides not matched to a gene: 2. This CDR3 contains 15 residues. Germline values: CDR1 SGDLS, CDR2 YYNGEE.

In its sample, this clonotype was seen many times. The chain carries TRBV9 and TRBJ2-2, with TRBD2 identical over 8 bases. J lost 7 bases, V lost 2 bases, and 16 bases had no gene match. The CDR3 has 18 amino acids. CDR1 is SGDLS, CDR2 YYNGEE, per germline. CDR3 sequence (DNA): TGTGCCAGCAGCGTTTTGCCACCGGGACTAGATGAAAACGGGGAGCTGTTTTTT. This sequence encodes CASSVLPPGLDENGELFF.

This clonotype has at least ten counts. In nucleotides, the CDR3 is TGTGCCAGCAGCGTAGAAGGAGGCTCTGGGGCCAACGTCCTGACTTTC. Translation: CASSVEGGSGANVLTF. This chain joins TRBV9 and TRBJ2-6; a weak D match, TRBD2 (5 bases). Germline values: CDR1 SGDLS, CDR2 YYNGEE. Trimming stripped 0 bases from V and 0 bases from J, with 7 bases between. The CDR3 sequence is 16 residues long.

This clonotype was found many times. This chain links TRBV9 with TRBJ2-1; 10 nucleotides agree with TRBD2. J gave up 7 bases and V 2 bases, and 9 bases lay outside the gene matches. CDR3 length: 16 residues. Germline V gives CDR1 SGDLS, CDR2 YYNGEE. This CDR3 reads CASSVGLAEILNEQFF. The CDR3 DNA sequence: TGTGCCAGCAGCGTTGGACTAGCGGAAATTTTAAATGAGCAGTTCTTC.

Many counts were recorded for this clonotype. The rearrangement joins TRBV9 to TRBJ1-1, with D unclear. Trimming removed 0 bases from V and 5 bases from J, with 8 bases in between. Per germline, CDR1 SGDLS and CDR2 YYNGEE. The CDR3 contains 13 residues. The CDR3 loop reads CASSVASQTEAFF. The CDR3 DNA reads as TGTGCCAGCAGCGTAGCGAGTCAGACTGAAGCTTTCTTT.

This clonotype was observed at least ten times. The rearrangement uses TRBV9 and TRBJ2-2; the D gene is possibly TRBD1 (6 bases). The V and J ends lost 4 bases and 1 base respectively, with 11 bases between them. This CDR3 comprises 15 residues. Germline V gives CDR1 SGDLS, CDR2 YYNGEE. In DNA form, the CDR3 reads TGTGCCAGCAGCACCACAGGGCGGAACACCGGGGAGCTGTTTTTT. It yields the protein CASSTTGRNTGELFF.

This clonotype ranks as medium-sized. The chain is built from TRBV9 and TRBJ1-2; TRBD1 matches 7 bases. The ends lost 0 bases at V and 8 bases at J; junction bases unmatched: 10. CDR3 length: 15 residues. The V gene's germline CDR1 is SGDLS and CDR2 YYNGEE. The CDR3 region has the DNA TGTGCCAGCAGCGTAGCGGACAGGATGGGTTCAGGCTACACCTTC. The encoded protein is CASSVADRMGSGYTF.

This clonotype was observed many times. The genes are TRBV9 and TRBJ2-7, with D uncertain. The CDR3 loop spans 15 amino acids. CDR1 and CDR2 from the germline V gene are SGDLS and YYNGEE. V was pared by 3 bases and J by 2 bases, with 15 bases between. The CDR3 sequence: CASSDSRAPPYEQYF. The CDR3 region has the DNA TGTGCCAGCAGCGACTCCCGGGCTCCGCCCTACGAGCAGTACTTC.

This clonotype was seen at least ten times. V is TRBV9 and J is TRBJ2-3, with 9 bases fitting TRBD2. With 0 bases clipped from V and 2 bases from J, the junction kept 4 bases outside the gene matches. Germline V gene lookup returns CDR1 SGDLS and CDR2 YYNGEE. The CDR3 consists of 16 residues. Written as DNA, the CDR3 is TGTGCCAGCAGCGTAGTTAGCGGGGGAGACACAGATACGCAGTATTTT. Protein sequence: CASSVVSGGDTDTQYF.

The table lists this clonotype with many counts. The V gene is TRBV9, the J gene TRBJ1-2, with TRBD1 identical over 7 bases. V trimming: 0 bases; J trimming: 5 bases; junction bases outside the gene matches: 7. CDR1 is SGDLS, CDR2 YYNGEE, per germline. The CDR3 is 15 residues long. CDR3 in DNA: TGTGCCAGCAGCGTAGAGGCGGCAGGGGGATATGGCTACACCTTC. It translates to CASSVEAAGGYGYTF.

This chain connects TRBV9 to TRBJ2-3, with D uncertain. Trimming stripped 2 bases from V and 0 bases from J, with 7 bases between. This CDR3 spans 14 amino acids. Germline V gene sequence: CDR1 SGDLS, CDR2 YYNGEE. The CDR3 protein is CASSVQISTDTQYF. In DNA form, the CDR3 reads TGTGCCAGCAGCGTGCAGATTAGCACAGATACGCAGTATTTT.

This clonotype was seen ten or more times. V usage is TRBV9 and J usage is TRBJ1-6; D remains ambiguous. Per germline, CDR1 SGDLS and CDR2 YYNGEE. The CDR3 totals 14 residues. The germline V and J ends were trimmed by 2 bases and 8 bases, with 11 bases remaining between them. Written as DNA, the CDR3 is TGTGCCAGCAGCGTCGCGACGGGATATTCACCCCTCCACTTT. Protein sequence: CASSVATGYSPLHF.

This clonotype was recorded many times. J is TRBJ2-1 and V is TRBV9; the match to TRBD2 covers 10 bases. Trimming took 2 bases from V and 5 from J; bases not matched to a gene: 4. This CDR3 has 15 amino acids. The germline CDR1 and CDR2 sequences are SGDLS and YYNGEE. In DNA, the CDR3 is TGTGCCAGCAGCGTGCTAGCGGGGGTAGACAATGAGCAGTTCTTC. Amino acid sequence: CASSVLAGVDNEQFF.

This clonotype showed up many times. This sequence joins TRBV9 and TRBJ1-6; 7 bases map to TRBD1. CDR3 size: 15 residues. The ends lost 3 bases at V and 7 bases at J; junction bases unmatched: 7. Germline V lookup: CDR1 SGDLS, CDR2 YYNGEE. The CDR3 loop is CASSEQGRVNSPLHF. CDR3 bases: TGTGCCAGCAGCGAACAGGGGAGGGTCAATTCACCCCTCCACTTT.

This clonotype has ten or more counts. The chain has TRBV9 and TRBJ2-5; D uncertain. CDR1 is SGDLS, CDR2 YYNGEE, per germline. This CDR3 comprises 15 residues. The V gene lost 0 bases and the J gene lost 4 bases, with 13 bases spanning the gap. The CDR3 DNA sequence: TGTGCCAGCAGCGTAGGGGTAGCCACGGGAGAGACCCAGTACTTC. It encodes CASSVGVATGETQYF.

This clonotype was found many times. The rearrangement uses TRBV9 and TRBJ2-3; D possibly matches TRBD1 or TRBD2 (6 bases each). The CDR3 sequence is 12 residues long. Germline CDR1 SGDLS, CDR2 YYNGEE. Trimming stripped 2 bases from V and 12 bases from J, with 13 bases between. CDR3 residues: CASSVMGGTQYF. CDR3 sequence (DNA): TGTGCCAGCAGCGTCATGGGCGGGACACAGTATTTT.

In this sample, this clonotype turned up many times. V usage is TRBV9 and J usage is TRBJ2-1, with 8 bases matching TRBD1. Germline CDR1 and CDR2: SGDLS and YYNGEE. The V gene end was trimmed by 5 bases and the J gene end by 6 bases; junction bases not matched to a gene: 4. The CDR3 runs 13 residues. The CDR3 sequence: CASRGQGGNEQFF. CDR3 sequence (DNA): TGTGCCAGCAGAGGACAGGGAGGCAATGAGCAGTTCTTC.

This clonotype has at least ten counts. CDR3 loop: CASSFTGTGSGDTQYF. CDR3 DNA: TGTGCCAGCAGCTTCACCGGGACAGGGAGTGGTGATACGCAGTATTTT. The chain employs TRBV9 and TRBJ2-3; 9 bases map to TRBD1. Per the germline V gene, CDR1 is SGDLS and CDR2 is YYNGEE. This CDR3 is 16 amino acids long. The J segment lost 6 bases and the V segment lost 4 bases, leaving 12 bases of the junction unmatched.

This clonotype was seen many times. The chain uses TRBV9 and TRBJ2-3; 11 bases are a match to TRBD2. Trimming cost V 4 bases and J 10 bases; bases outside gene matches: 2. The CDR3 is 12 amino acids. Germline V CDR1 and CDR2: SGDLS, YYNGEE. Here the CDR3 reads CASSPGLAAQYF. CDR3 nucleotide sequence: TGTGCCAGCAGCCCGGGACTAGCGGCGCAGTATTTT.

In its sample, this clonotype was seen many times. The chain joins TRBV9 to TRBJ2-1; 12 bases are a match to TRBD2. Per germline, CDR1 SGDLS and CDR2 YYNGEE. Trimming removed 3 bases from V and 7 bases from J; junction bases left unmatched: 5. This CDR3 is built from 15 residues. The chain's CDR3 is CASSALAGGRNEQFF. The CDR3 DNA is TGTGCCAGCAGCGCCCTAGCGGGGGGGAGGAATGAGCAGTTCTTC.

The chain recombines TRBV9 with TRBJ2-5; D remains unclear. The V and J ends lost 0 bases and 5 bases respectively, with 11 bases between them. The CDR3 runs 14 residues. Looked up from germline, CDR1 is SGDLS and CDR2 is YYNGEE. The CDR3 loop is CASSVAPRSETQYF. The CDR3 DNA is TGTGCCAGCAGCGTAGCCCCGAGGAGTGAGACCCAGTACTTC.

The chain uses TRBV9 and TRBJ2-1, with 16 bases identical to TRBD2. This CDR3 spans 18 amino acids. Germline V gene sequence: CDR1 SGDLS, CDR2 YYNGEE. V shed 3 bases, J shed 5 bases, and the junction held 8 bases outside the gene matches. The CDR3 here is CASSGSPGLAGGDNEQFF. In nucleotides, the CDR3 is TGTGCCAGCAGCGGGAGCCCGGGACTAGCGGGAGGGGACAATGAGCAGTTCTTC.